Listed below are T cell receptor beta chains from one sample, sequenced in a study of T-cell reconstitution after alpha-beta-depleted transplantation in children. TCRdb re-called the PCR reads with MiXCR, one entry per CDR3 protein. This table has roughly 200,000 distinct CDR3 sequences, 6.5% to 7.5% appearing once. The source material was PBMCs from the stem cell graft donor, sampled from the stem cell graft. Every receptor here comes from a human donor who donated a stem cell graft to a child with Wiskott-Aldrich syndrome. CDR3s include the opening cysteine and the closing phenylalanine or tryptophan. D genes are given only for firm matches. Clone size is shown for a subset of rows, as once, few, many or a class of expanded clone.

j_gene | abundance | d_gene | v_gene | CDR3aa | CDR3nt
TRBJ2-4 | many | . | TRBV6-5 | CASSYSGELLAKNIQYF | TGTGCCAGCAGTTACTCTGGAGAACTACTAGCCAAAAACATTCAGTACTTC
TRBJ2-1 | many | TRBD2 | TRBV5-1 | CASSLNPGLATYNEQFF | TGCGCCAGCAGCCTCAACCCGGGACTAGCGACCTACAATGAGCAGTTCTTC
TRBJ2-2 | many | . | TRBV12-3/TRBV12-4 | CASSLERATRELFF | TGTGCCAGCAGTTTAGAGCGGGCCACCCGGGAGCTGTTTTTT
TRBJ2-7 | few | TRBD2 | TRBV11-2 | CASSPPGRQFGEQYF | TGTGCCAGCAGCCCCCCCGGGAGGCAGTTTGGCGAGCAGTACTTC
TRBJ2-5 | many | . | TRBV20-1 | CSARQNQETQYF | TGCAGTGCTAGACAGAACCAAGAGACCCAGTACTTC
TRBJ2-1 | . | TRBD1 | TRBV10-3 | CAISPWTGNAYNEQFF | TGTGCCATCAGTCCTTGGACAGGCAATGCCTACAATGAGCAGTTCTTC
TRBJ1-2 | many | . | TRBV11-2 | CASSLDDAVRTNYGYTF | TGTGCCAGCAGCTTAGATGACGCCGTGCGGACTAACTATGGCTACACCTTC
TRBJ2-7 | many | . | TRBV12-3/TRBV12-4 | CASSLGSGFSYEQYF | TGTGCCAGCAGTTTAGGGTCCGGGTTCTCTTACGAGCAGTACTTC
TRBJ2-1 | many | . | TRBV15 | CATSRDPPDGSAEQFF | TGTGCCACCAGCAGAGATCCCCCGGACGGGAGTGCTGAGCAGTTCTTC
TRBJ1-6 | few | . | TRBV20-1 | CSARDLGAVNSPLHF | TGCAGTGCTAGAGATCTGGGGGCGGTTAATTCACCCCTCCACTTT
TRBJ1-2 | many | . | TRBV12-3/TRBV12-4 | CASSFRPGGQAGYGYTF | TGTGCCAGCAGTTTTAGGCCAGGAGGGCAGGCAGGGTATGGCTACACCTTC
TRBJ2-1 | many | TRBD1 | TRBV29-1 | CSVRTGEQFF | TGCAGCGTTAGGACAGGGGAGCAGTTCTTC